The 9 T cell receptor beta chains below all came from one sample that was sequenced in a study of radiotherapy plus CTLA-4 blockade in lung cancer. Method: immunoSEQ multiplex PCR; TCRdb's copy keeps in-frame clones and lacks some. The data show fewer than 85,000 clones, 85% to 90% seen once. The specimen was peripheral blood, collected from a patient treated with radiotherapy plus ipilimumab. These receptors were collected from a human donor with non-small cell lung cancer who had stable disease on radiotherapy plus ipilimumab.

This clone was observed a single time. The chain is built from TRBV5-1 and TRBJ1-3, with 10 bases identical to TRBD1. The germline gives CDR1 SGHRS, CDR2 YFSETQ. The CDR3 spans 15 residues. V lost 6 bases to trimming and J lost 0 bases; unmatched junction nucleotides: 3. The CDR3 here is CASTGTGDSGNTIYF. The CDR3 DNA follows: TGCGCCAGCACGGGGACAGGGGACTCTGGAAACACCATATATTTT.

The chain couples TRBV9 to TRBJ1-5; D call uncertain. The CDR3 loop spans 14 amino acids. From germline, CDR1 is SGDLS and CDR2 YYNGEE. The V end was cut by 0 bases, the J end by 5 bases, with 9 bases between. The CDR3 bases are TGTGCCAGCAGCGTAGATCAGATGTATCAGCCCCAGCATTTT. Translated: CASSVDQMYQPQHF.

The rearrangement links TRBV6-7 to TRBJ2-1; 7 bases match TRBD2. TRBV6-7 is reported as an ORF; its role is uncertain. The CDR3 spans 14 residues. The ends lost 11 bases at V and 3 bases at J; junction bases unmatched: 10. CDR3 nucleotide sequence: TGTGCCGGGGCGTCGCGGGAGTTCTACAATGAGCAGTTCTTC. This codes for CAGASREFYNEQFF.

This clone was observed a single time. The V and J genes are TRBV7-3 and TRBJ1-2; D is undetermined. Trimming shortened V by 0 bases and J by 6 bases, and 11 bases separated the two germline ends. The CDR3 runs to 14 residues. The germline CDR1 and CDR2 sequences are SGHTA and FQGTGA. CDR3 DNA sequence: TGTGCCAGCAGCTTAACTCCCGGTCTGGATGGCTACACCTTC. Translation gives CASSLTPGLDGYTF.

This chain joins TRBV5-1 and TRBJ1-2; no firm D call. V was cut by 5 bases and J by 0 bases, with 11 bases left in between. In germline, CDR1 is SGHRS, CDR2 YFSETQ. This CDR3 has 14 amino acids. CDR3 residues: CASRDFGANYGYTF. Written as DNA, the CDR3 is TGCGCCAGCAGGGATTTTGGGGCTAACTATGGCTACACCTTC.

There are a few counts of this clone. V usage is TRBV18 and J usage is TRBJ2-5; no clear D gene. CDR1 KGHSH and CDR2 LQKENI come from the germline V gene. The CDR3 length is 12 residues. Trimming shortened V by 2 bases and J by 0 bases, and 1 base separated the two germline ends. The CDR3 reads CASSPNQETQYF. DNA of the CDR3: TGTGCCAGCTCACCAAACCAAGAGACCCAGTACTTC.

This chain connects TRBV6-1 to TRBJ1-1; possible D gene TRBD1, 6 bases. Germline CDR1 MNHNS, CDR2 SASEGT. This CDR3 has 15 amino acids. V was shortened by 1 base and J by 4 bases, with 13 bases between the two germline ends. CDR3 loop: CASSEGFLGGTEAFF. The DNA for the CDR3 is TGTGCCAGCAGTGAAGGATTTCTAGGGGGCACTGAAGCTTTCTTT.

The genes are TRBV21-1 and TRBJ2-2; TRBD2 reflects the table's D call only, with no check against the DNA. TRBV21-1 is termed a pseudogene. The CDR3 is 16 residues long. The CDR3 nucleotides are TGTGCCAGCAGATCAAAGTTACTAGTAGAGACCGGGGAGCTGTTTTTT. Translating gives CASRSKLLVETGELFF.

This clone was seen once. V usage is TRBV2 and J usage is TRBJ1-4; TRBD1 might be the D (6 bases). The germline V gene encodes CDR1 SNHLY and CDR2 FYNNEI. This CDR3 is built from 10 residues. Trimming removed 10 bases from V and 8 bases from J, with 8 bases in between. The CDR3 bases are TGTGCCACAGGGGAGGAAAAACTGTTTTTT. Its protein is CATGEEKLFF.